This TCR beta chain was profiled in a study of T cell responses to AZD1222 COVID-19 vaccine. At the level of the study: Whether given at about 4 or about 12 weeks, second doses were pooled.

As regards this clone: No antigen is known for it.

Profiling relied on immunoSEQ multiplex PCR, and the TCRdb table lists in-frame clones only, not all of them. In the table there are approximately 130,000 clones, just over 90% of which are singletons. The V end was cut by 4 bases, the J end by 14 bases, with 21 bases between. The CDR3 sequence is 15 residues long. CDR1 is MNHEY and CDR2 is SVGEGT in the germline V gene. Findings and caveats of the study: Donor demographics were predominantly white British with a female majority; clonal diversity may be underestimated. Once two AZD1222 doses were given, Spike-specific TCR breadth and depth went up. Of the AZD1222 recipients, only 5 or 6 were seropositive at baseline.

This chain uses TRBV6-2 or TRBV6-3 with TRBJ1-6, with D possibly matching TRBD1 (5 bases). This TCR was sampled from an adult in good health. Sequencing used peripheral blood, obtained on day 0 of AZD1222 vaccination. DNA of the CDR3: TGTGCCAGCAGTTCCCCAAGGACCGGGGGAAGGACCCTCCACTTT. Its protein is CASSSPRTGGRTLHF.